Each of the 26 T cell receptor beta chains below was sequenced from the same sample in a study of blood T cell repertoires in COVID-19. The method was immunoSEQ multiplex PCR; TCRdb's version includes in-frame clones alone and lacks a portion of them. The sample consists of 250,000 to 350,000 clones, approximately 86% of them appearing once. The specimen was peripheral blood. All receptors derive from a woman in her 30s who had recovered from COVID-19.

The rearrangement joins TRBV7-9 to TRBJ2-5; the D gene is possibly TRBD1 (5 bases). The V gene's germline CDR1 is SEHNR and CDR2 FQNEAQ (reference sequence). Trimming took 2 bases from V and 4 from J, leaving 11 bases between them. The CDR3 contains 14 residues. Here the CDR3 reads CASSLQGYGETQYF. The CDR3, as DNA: TGTGCCAGCAGCTTACAGGGTTATGGAGAGACCCAGTACTTC.

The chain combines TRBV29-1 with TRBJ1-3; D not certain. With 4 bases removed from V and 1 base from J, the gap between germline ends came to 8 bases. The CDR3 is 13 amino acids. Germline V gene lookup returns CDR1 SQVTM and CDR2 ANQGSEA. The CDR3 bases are TGCAGCGTTGGTAGTGCGTCTGGAAACACCATATATTTT. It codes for CSVGSASGNTIYF.

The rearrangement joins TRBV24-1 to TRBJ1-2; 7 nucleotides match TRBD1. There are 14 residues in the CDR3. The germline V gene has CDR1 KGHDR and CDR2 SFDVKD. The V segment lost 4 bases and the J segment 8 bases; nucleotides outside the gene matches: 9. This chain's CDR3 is CATSDSELTGGYTF. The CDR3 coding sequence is TGTGCCACCAGTGACTCCGAACTGACAGGGGGCTACACCTTC.

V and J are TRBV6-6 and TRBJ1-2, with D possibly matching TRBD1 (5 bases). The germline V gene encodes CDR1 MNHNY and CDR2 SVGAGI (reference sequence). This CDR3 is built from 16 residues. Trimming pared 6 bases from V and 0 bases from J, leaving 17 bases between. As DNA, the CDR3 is TGTGCCAGCAGACCATCGGTGGGGCTCGCTAACTATGGCTACACCTTC. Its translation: CASRPSVGLANYGYTF.

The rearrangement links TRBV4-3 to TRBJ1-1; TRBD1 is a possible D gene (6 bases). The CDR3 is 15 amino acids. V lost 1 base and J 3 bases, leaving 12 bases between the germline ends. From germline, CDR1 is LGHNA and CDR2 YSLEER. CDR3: CASSQAGEFHTEAFF. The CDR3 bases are TGCGCCAGCAGCCAAGCAGGGGAATTCCACACTGAAGCTTTCTTT.

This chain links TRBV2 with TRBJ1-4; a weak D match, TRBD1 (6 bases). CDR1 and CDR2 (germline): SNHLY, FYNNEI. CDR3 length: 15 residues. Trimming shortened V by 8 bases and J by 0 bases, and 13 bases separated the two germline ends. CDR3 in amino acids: CASLPAGATNEKLFF. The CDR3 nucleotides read TGTGCCAGCCTCCCCGCAGGGGCAACTAATGAAAAACTGTTTTTT.

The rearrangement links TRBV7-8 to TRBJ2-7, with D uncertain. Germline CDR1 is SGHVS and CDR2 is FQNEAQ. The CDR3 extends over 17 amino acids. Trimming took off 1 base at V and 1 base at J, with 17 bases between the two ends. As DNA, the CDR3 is TGTGCCAGCAGCTTAGAGGCCTTGGCGGCCCTTTCCTACGAGCAGTACTTC. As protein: CASSLEALAALSYEQYF.

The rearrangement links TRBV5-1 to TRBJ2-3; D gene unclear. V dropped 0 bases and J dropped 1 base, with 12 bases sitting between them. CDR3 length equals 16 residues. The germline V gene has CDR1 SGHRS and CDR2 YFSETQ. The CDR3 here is CASSLARQVGTDTQYF. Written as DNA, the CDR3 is TGCGCCAGCAGCTTGGCACGGCAGGTGGGCACAGATACGCAGTATTTT.

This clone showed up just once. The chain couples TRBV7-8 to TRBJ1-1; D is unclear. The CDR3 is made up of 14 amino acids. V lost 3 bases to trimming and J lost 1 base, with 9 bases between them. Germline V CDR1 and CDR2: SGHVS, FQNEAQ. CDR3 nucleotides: TGTGCCAGCAGCTTTGAGGGCCCGAACACTGAAGCTTTCTTT. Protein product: CASSFEGPNTEAFF. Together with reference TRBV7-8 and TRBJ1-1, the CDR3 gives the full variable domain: GAGVSQSPRYKVAKRGQDVALRCDPISGHVSLFWYQQALGQGPEFLTYFQNEAQLDKSGLPSDRFFAERPEGSVSTLKIQRTQQEDSAVYLCASSFEGPNTEAFFGQGTRLTVV.

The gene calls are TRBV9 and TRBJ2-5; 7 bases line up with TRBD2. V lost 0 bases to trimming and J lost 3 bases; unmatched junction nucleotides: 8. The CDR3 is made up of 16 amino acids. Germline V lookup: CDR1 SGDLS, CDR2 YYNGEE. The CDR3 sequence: CASSVGASGYEETQYF. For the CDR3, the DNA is TGTGCCAGCAGCGTAGGGGCTAGCGGATATGAAGAGACCCAGTACTTC.

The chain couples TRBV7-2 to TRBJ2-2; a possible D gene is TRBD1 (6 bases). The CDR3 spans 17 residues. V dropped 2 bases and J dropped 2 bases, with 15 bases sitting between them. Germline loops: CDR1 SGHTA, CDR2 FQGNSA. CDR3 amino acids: CASSLRLTGRNTGELFF. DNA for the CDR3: TGTGCCAGCAGCTTACGATTAACAGGGAGAAACACCGGGGAGCTGTTTTTT.

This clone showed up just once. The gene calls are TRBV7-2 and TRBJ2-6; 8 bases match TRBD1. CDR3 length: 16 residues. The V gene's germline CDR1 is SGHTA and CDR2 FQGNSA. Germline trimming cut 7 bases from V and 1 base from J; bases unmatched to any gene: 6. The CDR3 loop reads CASTGQGFSGANVLTF. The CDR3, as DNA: TGTGCCAGCACCGGACAGGGCTTTTCTGGGGCCAACGTCCTGACTTTC.

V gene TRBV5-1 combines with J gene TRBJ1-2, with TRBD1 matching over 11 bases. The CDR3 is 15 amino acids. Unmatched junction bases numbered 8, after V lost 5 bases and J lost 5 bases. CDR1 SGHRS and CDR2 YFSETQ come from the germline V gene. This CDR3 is CASRGGQGARYGYTF. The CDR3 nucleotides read TGCGCCAGCAGGGGTGGACAGGGGGCGCGATATGGCTACACCTTC. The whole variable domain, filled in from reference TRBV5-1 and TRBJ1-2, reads KAGVTQTPRYLIKTRGQQVTLSCSPISGHRSVSWYQQTPGQGLQFLFEYFSETQRNKGNFPGRFSGRQFSNSRSEMNVSTLELGDSALYLCASRGGQGARYGYTFGSGTRLTVV.

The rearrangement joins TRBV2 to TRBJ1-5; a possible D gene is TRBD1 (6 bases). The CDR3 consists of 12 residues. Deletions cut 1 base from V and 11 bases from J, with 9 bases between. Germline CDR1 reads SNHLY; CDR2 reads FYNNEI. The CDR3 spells CASSEGTETQHF. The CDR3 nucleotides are TGTGCCAGCAGTGAAGGGACAGAGACCCAGCATTTT.

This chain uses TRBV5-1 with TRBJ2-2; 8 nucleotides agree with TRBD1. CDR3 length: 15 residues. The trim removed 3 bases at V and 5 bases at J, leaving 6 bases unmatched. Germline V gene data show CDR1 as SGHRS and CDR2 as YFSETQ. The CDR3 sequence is CASSWQGASTGELFF. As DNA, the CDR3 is TGCGCCAGCAGCTGGCAGGGGGCGAGTACCGGGGAGCTGTTTTTT.

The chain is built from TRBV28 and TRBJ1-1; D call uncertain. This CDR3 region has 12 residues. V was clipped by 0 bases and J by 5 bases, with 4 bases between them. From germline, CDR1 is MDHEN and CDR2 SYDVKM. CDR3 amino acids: CASSLWETEAFF. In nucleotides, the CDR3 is TGTGCCAGCAGTTTATGGGAGACTGAAGCTTTCTTT.

The CDR3 reads CASSQREQEGTEAFF. The CDR3 bases are TGTGCCAGCAGCCAAAGAGAACAGGAGGGCACTGAAGCTTTCTTT. The rearrangement joins TRBV3-1 (or the pseudogene TRBV3-2) to TRBJ1-1; perhaps TRBD1 as D (5 bases). CDR1 and CDR2 from the germline V gene are LGHDT and YNNKEL (reference sequence). The CDR3 contains 15 residues. The germline V and J ends were trimmed by 2 bases and 4 bases, with 14 bases remaining between them.

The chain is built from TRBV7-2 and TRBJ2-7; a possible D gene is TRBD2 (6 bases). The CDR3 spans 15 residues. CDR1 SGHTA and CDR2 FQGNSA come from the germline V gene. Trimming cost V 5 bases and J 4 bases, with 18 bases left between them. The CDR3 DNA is TGTGCCAGCAGCCTCGGACGGGGGTGGGGGTACGAGCAGTACTTC. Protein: CASSLGRGWGYEQYF.

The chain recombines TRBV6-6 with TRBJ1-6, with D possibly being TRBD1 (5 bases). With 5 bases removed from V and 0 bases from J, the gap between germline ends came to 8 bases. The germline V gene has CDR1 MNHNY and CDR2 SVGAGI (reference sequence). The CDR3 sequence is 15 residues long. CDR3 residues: CASSVGGSYNSPLHF. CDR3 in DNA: TGTGCCAGCAGTGTCGGGGGCTCCTATAATTCACCCCTCCACTTT.

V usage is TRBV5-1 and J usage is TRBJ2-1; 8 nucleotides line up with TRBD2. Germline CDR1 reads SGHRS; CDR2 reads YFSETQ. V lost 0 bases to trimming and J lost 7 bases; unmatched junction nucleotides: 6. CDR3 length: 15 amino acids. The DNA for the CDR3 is TGCGCCAGCAGCTTGGTCGCGTCTAGCGGGAATGAGCAGTTCTTC. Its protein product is CASSLVASSGNEQFF. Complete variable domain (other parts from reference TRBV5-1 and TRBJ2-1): KAGVTQTPRYLIKTRGQQVTLSCSPISGHRSVSWYQQTPGQGLQFLFEYFSETQRNKGNFPGRFSGRQFSNSRSEMNVSTLELGDSALYLCASSLVASSGNEQFFGPGTRLTVL.

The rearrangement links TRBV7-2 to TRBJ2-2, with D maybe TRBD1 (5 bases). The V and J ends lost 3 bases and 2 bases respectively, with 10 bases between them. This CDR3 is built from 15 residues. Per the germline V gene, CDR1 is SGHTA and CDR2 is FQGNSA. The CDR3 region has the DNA TGTGCCAGCAGCTTCATGGGGCCCAACACCGGGGAGCTGTTTTTT. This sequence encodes CASSFMGPNTGELFF.

CDR3 sequence: CASSQGLAGLQETQYF. The DNA for the CDR3 is TGCGCCAGCAGCCAAGGACTAGCGGGGCTCCAAGAGACCCAGTACTTC. The gene calls are TRBV4-1 and TRBJ2-5; 11 bases are shared with TRBD2. Germline lookup yields CDR1 MGHRA and CDR2 YSYEKL. The CDR3 totals 16 residues. V shed 1 base and J 1 base; nucleotides not matched to a gene: 2.

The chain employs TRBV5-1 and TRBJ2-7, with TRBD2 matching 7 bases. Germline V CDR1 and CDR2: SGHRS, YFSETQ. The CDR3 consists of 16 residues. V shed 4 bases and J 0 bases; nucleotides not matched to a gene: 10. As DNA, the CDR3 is TGCGCCAGCAGCACAAGACCTTCTAGCGGCTCCTACGAGCAGTACTTC. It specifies CASSTRPSSGSYEQYF. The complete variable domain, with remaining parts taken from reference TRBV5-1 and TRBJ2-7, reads KAGVTQTPRYLIKTRGQQVTLSCSPISGHRSVSWYQQTPGQGLQFLFEYFSETQRNKGNFPGRFSGRQFSNSRSEMNVSTLELGDSALYLCASSTRPSSGSYEQYFGPGTRLTVT.

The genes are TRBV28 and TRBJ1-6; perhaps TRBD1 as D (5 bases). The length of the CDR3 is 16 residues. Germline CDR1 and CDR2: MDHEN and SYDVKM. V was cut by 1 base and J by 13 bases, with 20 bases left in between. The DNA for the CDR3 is TGTGCCAGCAGTTTATCAGAAGGGGAGGCCTTATCGCCCCTCCACTTT. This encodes CASSLSEGEALSPLHF.

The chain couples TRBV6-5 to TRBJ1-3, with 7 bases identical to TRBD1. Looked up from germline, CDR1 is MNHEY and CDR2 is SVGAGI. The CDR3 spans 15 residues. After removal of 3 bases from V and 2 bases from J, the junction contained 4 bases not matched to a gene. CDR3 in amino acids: CASSYATGAGNTIYF. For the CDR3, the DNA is TGTGCCAGCAGTTATGCAACAGGGGCTGGAAACACCATATATTTT.

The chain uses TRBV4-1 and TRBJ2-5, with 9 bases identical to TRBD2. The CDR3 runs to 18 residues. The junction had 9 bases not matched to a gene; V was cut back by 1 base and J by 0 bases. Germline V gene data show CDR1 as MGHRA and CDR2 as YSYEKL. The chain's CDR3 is CASSQAPLLAGDQETQYF. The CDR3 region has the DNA TGCGCCAGCAGCCAAGCACCCCTGTTAGCGGGGGACCAAGAGACCCAGTACTTC.